The 16 T cell receptor beta chains in this list originate from one sample, sequenced in a study of identical twins. TCRdb processed the 5' RACE reads anew with MiXCR; each CDR3 protein has one entry. The profile covers roughly 290,000 distinct CDR3 sequences, with about 8% appearing a single time and about 2.1% taken by the ten largest. The same data also went into a second study, on yellow fever vaccine responses in identical twins.

What was sequenced was memory (CD45RO+) T cells sorted from blood. The receptors come from a woman younger than 35 in good health.

This clonotype was observed at least ten times. The chain links TRBV7-9 to TRBJ2-1; a possible D gene is TRBD2 (5 bases). The germline V and J ends were trimmed by 7 bases and 11 bases, with 15 bases remaining between them. CDR1 and CDR2 from the germline V gene are SEHNR and FQNEAQ (reference sequence). This CDR3 has 12 amino acids. CDR3 residues: CASILDRGKQFF. CDR3 DNA sequence: TGTGCCAGCATTTTAGACCGGGGAAAGCAGTTCTTC.

This clonotype occurred a few times. V gene TRBV11-3 combines with J gene TRBJ2-7, with 9 nucleotides matching TRBD2. V lost 5 bases and J lost 2; bases outside the gene matches: 13. CDR3 length: 17 amino acids. CDR1 is SGHNT and CDR2 is YENEEA in the germline V gene. CDR3 region: CASSPPIGGRGPYEQYF. CDR3 sequence (DNA): TGTGCCAGCAGCCCCCCCATAGGCGGGAGGGGGCCCTACGAGCAGTACTTC.

This clonotype occurred a few times. The J gene is TRBJ2-1, the V gene TRBV3-1; the match to TRBD2 covers 7 bases. Germline-derived CDR1 and CDR2 are LGHDT and YNNKEL (reference sequence). J gave up 0 bases and V 4 bases, and 3 bases lay outside the gene matches. This CDR3 spans 15 amino acids. CDR3 region: CASSLLAVSYNEQFF. The CDR3 coding sequence is TGTGCCAGCAGCCTCCTAGCGGTCTCCTACAATGAGCAGTTCTTC.

This clonotype was counted at least ten times. The chain uses TRBV9 and TRBJ1-5; possible D gene TRBD1, 5 bases. In germline, CDR1 is SGDLS, CDR2 YYNGEE. V was clipped by 4 bases and J by 6 bases, with 17 bases between them. This CDR3 has 15 residues. The CDR3 DNA is TGTGCCAGCAGCAAATCGGGGGAGGCGGGTCAGCCCCAGCATTTT. It is translated as CASSKSGEAGQPQHF.

This clonotype was seen repeatedly, ten times or more. The chain joins TRBV6-4 to TRBJ1-1; no definite D call. Germline CDR1 MRHNA, CDR2 SNTAGT. Trimming stripped 0 bases from V and 2 bases from J, with 4 bases between. CDR3 length equals 13 residues. The CDR3 here is CASSDSPNTEAFF. CDR3 in DNA: TGTGCCAGCAGTGACTCGCCAAACACTGAAGCTTTCTTT.

Notes on this clonotype: This sequence may be a read error, since a much larger clone differs from it by one base. The chain joins TRBV10-2 to TRBJ2-3; the D is unclear. The CDR3 is 14 residues long. Germline V CDR1 and CDR2: WSHSY, SAAADI. The CDR3 protein is CACSDARSTDTQYF. The CDR3 DNA sequence: TGCGCCTGCAGTGACGCTAGGAGCACAGATACGCAGTATTTT.

This sequence joins TRBV2 and TRBJ2-5; TRBD2 matches 10 bases. CDR1 and CDR2 (germline): SNHLY, FYNNEI. The V gene end was trimmed by 6 bases and the J gene end by 2 bases; junction bases not matched to a gene: 12. The CDR3 contains 17 residues. CDR3 nucleotide sequence: TGTGCCAGCAGCTCCGGGACTAGCGCCCCAACACAAGAGACCCAGTACTTC. Its translation is CASSSGTSAPTQETQYF.

The CDR3 region is CASSPPPGLQGEQFF. The CDR3 region has the DNA TGTGCCAGCAGCCCACCCCCGGGGCTCCAGGGTGAGCAGTTCTTC. The chain is built from TRBV7-2 and TRBJ2-1; D possibly uses TRBD1 or TRBD2 (5 bases each). The germline gives CDR1 SGHTA, CDR2 FQGNSA. The CDR3 has 15 amino acids. The germline V and J ends were trimmed by 5 bases and 9 bases, with 20 bases remaining between them.

This clonotype was counted many times. The rearrangement links TRBV12-3 or TRBV12-4 to TRBJ2-5; perhaps TRBD1 as D (6 bases). CDR3 length: 15 amino acids. The V end was cut by 6 bases, the J end by 5 bases, with 19 bases between. The CDR3 DNA follows: TGTGCCAGCAGCAACCGGGACACAAAGGGGGAGACCCAGTACTTC. Amino acid sequence: CASSNRDTKGETQYF.

The chain employs TRBV18 and TRBJ1-4; TRBD1 agrees at 9 bases. Germline trimming cut 1 base from V and 7 bases from J; bases unmatched to any gene: 4. Per the germline V gene, CDR1 is KGHSH and CDR2 is LQKENI. The CDR3 runs to 15 residues. Here the CDR3 DNA reads TGTGCCAGCTCACCACGGGACAGGGTTGCTGAAAAACTGTTTTTT. It is translated as CASSPRDRVAEKLFF.

The chain combines TRBV29-1 with TRBJ1-1; D is undetermined. Germline V gives CDR1 SQVTM, CDR2 ANQGSEA. CDR3 length: 11 amino acids. Deletions cut 4 bases from V and 3 bases from J, with 6 bases between. CDR3 in DNA: TGCAGCGTTGGTTGGCACACTGAAGCTTTCTTT. This codes for CSVGWHTEAFF. The full variable domain, with the rest looked up from reference TRBV29-1 and TRBJ1-1, is SAVISQKPSRDICQRGTSLTIQCQVDSQVTMMFWYRQQPGQSLTLIATANQGSEATYESGFVIDKFPISRPNLTFSTLTVSNMSPEDSSIYLCSVGWHTEAFFGQGTRLTVV.

Ten or more counts support this clonotype. The V call is TRBV6-2 or TRBV6-3, the J call TRBJ2-2; D is unresolved. The CDR3 has 13 residues. V was shortened by 5 bases and J by 3 bases, with 7 bases between the two germline ends. In germline, CDR1 is MNHEY, CDR2 SVGEGT. The CDR3 is CASSGSDTGELFF. CDR3 sequence (DNA): TGTGCCAGCAGTGGTTCGGACACCGGGGAGCTGTTTTTT.

The rearrangement links TRBV3-1 to TRBJ2-7, with D tentatively TRBD1 or TRBD2 (6 bases each). Trimming shortened V by 3 bases and J by 7 bases, and 19 bases separated the two germline ends. This CDR3 spans 15 amino acids. Germline lookup yields CDR1 LGHDT and CDR2 YNNKEL (reference sequence). The DNA for the CDR3 is TGTGCCAGCAGCCAGCGGGACATTAGGACACAGGAGCAGTACTTC. This codes for CASSQRDIRTQEQYF.

In its sample, this clonotype was seen many times. The V call is TRBV3-1, the J call TRBJ1-4; unclear D gene. Trimming cost V 2 bases and J 7 bases, with 5 bases left between them. CDR1 is LGHDT and CDR2 is YNNKEL in the germline V gene (reference sequence). The CDR3 length is 12 residues. CDR3: CASSQYAEKLFF. CDR3 in DNA: TGTGCCAGCAGCCAATACGCTGAAAAACTGTTTTTT.

This clonotype has only a few counts. This chain connects TRBV28 to TRBJ2-3; 7 bases line up with TRBD2. There are 15 residues in the CDR3. V was pared by 1 base and J by 4 bases, with 5 bases of the junction left unmatched. Germline V CDR1 and CDR2: MDHEN, SYDVKM. CDR3 bases: TGTGCCAGCAGTTTATACGGCGGGAGCGCAGATACGCAGTATTTT. Encoded protein: CASSLYGGSADTQYF.

This clonotype came up many times. The rearrangement uses TRBV29-1 and TRBJ2-7, with TRBD2 matching over 8 bases. With 1 base clipped from V and 6 bases from J, the junction kept 8 bases outside the gene matches. The CDR3 contains 14 residues. The germline CDR1 and CDR2 sequences are SQVTM and ANQGSEA. The CDR3 DNA follows: TGCAGCGTTGAAGTTGCAGCGGGAGCGTCCGAGCAGTACTTC. This codes for CSVEVAAGASEQYF.